This T cell receptor (beta chain) was sequenced during a study of blood T cell repertoires in COVID-19. Turning to the study itself: Samples of COVID-19 (acute and convalescent) were obtained from the United States, Italy and Spain.

CDR1 and CDR2 from the germline V gene are SGHRS and YFSETQ. V was cut by 0 bases and J by 4 bases, with 11 bases left in between. CDR3 length: 15 amino acids. The authors' processing: How many nucleated cells were present was estimated from reference gene primer amplification. Generated by immunoSEQ multiplex PCR, the TCRdb table keeps only in-frame clones and is missing some. Clonal size and the V and J genes are those of that table, whereas D and trimming came from the DNA. The sample has roughly 92,000 clones; around 87% are singletons. The TCR sequence derives from an elderly woman with acute or convalescent COVID-19. Sequenced: peripheral blood. The genes are TRBV5-1 and TRBJ1-5, with unresolved D. CDR3 coding DNA: TGCGCCAGCAGCTTGGCTTCCGGGAATAATCAGCCCCAGCATTTT. It codes for CASSLASGNNQPQHF.